This T cell receptor (beta chain) stems from a study of T cell repertoires and Cas9 in healthy adults. Study overall: Multi-effector potency, cytotoxicity and lineage were assessed in SpCas9-reactive CD4 and CD8 T cells.

Unmatched junction bases numbered 5, after V lost 0 bases and J lost 4 bases. This CDR3 comprises 16 residues. CDR1 is LGHNA and CDR2 is YNFKEQ in the germline V gene. The assay was immunoSEQ multiplex PCR, and TCRdb's table has in-frame clones only and misses some. The sample lists about 15,000 clones; roughly 89% were seen once. This receptor was obtained from a human donor in good health. Sequenced: Tregs (CD4+, CD25+, CD127-, CD137-, CD154-) from PBMCs; culture status not recorded. The J gene is TRBJ2-3, the V gene TRBV4-2, with 9 bases that match TRBD2. The CDR3 sequence: CASSQDGGLASDTQYF. CDR3 DNA sequence: TGTGCCAGCAGCCAAGATGGGGGACTAGCTTCAGATACGCAGTATTTT.